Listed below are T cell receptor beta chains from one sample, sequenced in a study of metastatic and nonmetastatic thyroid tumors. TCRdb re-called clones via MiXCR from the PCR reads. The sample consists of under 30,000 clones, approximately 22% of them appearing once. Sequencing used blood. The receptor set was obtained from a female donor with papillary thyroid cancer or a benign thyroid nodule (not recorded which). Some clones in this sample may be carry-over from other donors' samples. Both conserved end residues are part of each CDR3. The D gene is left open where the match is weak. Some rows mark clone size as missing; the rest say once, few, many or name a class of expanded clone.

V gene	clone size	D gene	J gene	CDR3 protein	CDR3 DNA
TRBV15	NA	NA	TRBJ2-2	CATSIGRVTGEPFF	TGTGCCACCAGCATAGGCAGGGTCACCGGGGAGCCGTTTTTT
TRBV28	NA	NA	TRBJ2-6	CASSLLLCSGANVLTF	TGTGCCAGCAGTCTACTTCTGTGCTCTGGGGCCAACGTCCTGACTTTC
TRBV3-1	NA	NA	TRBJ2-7	CASSRQTDYERYF	TGTGCCAGCAGCCGACAGACAGACTACGAGCGGTACTTC
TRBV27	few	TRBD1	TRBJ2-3	CASSLSDRGFTDTQYF	TGTGCCAGCAGTTTATCGGACAGGGGGTTCACAGATACGCAGTATTTT
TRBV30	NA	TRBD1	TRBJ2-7	CAWSVGTGLYEQYF	TGTGCCTGGAGTGTTGGGACAGGACTTTACGAGCAGTACTTC
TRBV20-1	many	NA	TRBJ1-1	CSARDKEGFTEAFF	TGCAGTGCTAGAGATAAAGAGGGGTTCACTGAAGCTTTCTTT
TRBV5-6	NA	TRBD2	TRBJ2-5	CASSSLAGETQYF	TGTGCCAGCAGCTCTTTAGCGGGAGAGACCCAGTACTTC
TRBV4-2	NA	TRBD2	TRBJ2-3	CASTGRGRGGTDTQYF	TGTGCCAGCACGGGTCGAGGGCGGGGGGGGACAGATACGCAGTATTTT
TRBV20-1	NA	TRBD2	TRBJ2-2	CSATRLAGGVVTGELFF	TGCAGTGCTACCCGACTAGCGGGAGGCGTGGTCACCGGGGAGCTGTTTTTT
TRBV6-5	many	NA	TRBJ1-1	CASSYSRSAGTGTEAFF	TGTGCCAGCAGTTACTCAAGATCCGCTGGCACGGGGACTGAAGCTTTCTTT
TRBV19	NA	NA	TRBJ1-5	CASSISGNQPQHF	TGTGCCAGTAGTATATCAGGGAATCAGCCCCAGCATTTT
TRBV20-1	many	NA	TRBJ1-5	CSARDVGYSNQPQHF	TGCAGTGCTAGAGATGTAGGATATAGCAATCAGCCCCAGCATTTT
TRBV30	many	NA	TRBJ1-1	CAWSDLGWEAFF	TGTGCCTGGAGTGACCTCGGGTGGGAAGCTTTCTTT
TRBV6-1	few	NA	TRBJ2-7	CASSEGAGSYEQYF	TGTGCCAGCAGTGAAGGGGCCGGGTCCTACGAGCAGTACTTC
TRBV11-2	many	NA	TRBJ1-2	CASSSGGGYTF	TGTGCCAGCAGCTCCGGAGGTGGCTACACCTTC
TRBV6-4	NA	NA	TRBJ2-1	CASSDGGALYNEQFF	TGTGCCAGCAGTGACGGGGGGGCCTTATACAATGAGCAGTTCTTC